This T cell receptor (beta chain) came from a study of blood T cell repertoires in COVID-19. As for the study in general: There were acute and convalescent COVID-19 samples, and they came from the United States, Italy and Spain.

V dropped 4 bases and J dropped 4; count of bases not matched to a gene: 3. The CDR3 consists of 13 residues. CDR1 and CDR2 from the germline V gene are MNHEY and SVGAGI. Method: immunoSEQ multiplex PCR; TCRdb's copy keeps in-frame clones and lacks some. Among roughly 170,000 clones, 80% to 90% were seen once, and the ten largest hold around 20%. A word on this clone: This sample includes further DNA sequences coding for the same CDR3.

This TCR was recovered from a man between 65 and 85 years old with active or convalescent COVID-19. Sample: peripheral blood. V gene TRBV6-5 combines with J gene TRBJ1-2, with TRBD1 identical over 7 bases. The CDR3 loop is CASSSGGLYGYTF. DNA of the CDR3: TGTGCCAGCAGTTCAGGGGGACTCTATGGCTACACCTTC.